This T cell receptor (beta chain) was identified during a study of shared clonotypes between healthy human individuals. Background on the study: A couple of women and a few men aged 18 to 49 made up the donors.

Sequencing was at deep level. Over several immunoSEQ plates, each subset's genomic DNA was distributed in even portions. The protocol was immunoSEQ multiplex PCR, while the TCRdb copy is restricted to in-frame clones and leaves out a portion. The sample includes roughly 490,000 clones, over 60% of them seen just once. There are a few counts of this clone. Antigen: not known. Other DNA sequences in the sample encode the same CDR3. Whole-study results and caveats: Sampling covered blood only; tissue repertoires likely differ.

Sequences were obtained from PBMCs. This TCR was recovered from a woman in her thirties or forties in good health. Some clones in this sample may be carry-over from other donors' samples.

CDR3 region: CASSLGQGYGYTF. The CDR3 coding sequence is TGTGCCAGCAGCTTAGGGCAGGGGTATGGCTACACCTTC. V is TRBV7-2 and J is TRBJ1-2; perhaps TRBD1 as D (6 bases). In germline, CDR1 is SGHTA, CDR2 FQGNSA. This CDR3 contains 13 residues. V was pared by 1 base and J by 5 bases, with 8 bases between.